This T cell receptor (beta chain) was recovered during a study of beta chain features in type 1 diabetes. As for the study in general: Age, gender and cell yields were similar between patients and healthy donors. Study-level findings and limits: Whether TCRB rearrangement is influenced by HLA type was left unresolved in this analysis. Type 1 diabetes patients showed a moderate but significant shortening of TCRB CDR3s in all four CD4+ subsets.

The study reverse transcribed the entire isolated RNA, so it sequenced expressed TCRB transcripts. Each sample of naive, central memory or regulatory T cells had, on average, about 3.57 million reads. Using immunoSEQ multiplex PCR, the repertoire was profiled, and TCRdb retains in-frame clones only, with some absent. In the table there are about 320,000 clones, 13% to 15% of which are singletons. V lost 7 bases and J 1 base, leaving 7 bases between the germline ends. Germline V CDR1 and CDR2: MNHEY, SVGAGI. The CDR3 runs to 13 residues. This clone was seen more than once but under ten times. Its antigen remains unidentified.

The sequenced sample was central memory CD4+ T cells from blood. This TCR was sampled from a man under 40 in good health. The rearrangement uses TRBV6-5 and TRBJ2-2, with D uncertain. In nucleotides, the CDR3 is TGTGCCAGCACCCCAGGGAACACCGGGGAGCTGTTTTTT. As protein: CASTPGNTGELFF.